Each of the 30 T cell receptor beta chains below was sequenced from the same sample in a study of cytomegalovirus exposure and HLA in healthy donors (TCRdb year 2017). Preparation of the library involved the immunoSEQ multiplex PCR assay. A mixture of 60 forward primers for TCR Vbeta segments and 13 reverse primers for TCR Jbeta segments was used in the multiplex PCR. Not all clones reach the TCRdb copy of this immuneACCESS table, which keeps in-frame sequences only. Checked studies attribute under half of the gap to unresolved V genes and leave the rest unexplained. Counted in this sample were roughly 54,000 clones; approximately 63% of them appeared once. The ten largest clones add up to roughly a fifth of the sample. Sequenced input: PBMCs. These receptors were taken from a woman aged 60-75 years in good health and CMV-seropositive.

For the CDR3, the DNA is TGTGCCAGCTCACCAGACAGAAACACCATATATTTT. It specifies CASSPDRNTIYF. This rearrangement joins TRBV18 to TRBJ1-3; D gene unclear. CDR1 is KGHSH and CDR2 is LQKENI in the germline V gene. The CDR3 sequence is 12 residues long. The V and J ends lost 2 bases and 5 bases respectively, with 4 bases between them.

This sequence joins TRBV5-5 and TRBJ1-4, with 11 bases matching TRBD1. The CDR3 spans 15 residues. Germline V gene data show CDR1 as SGHKS and CDR2 as YYEKEE (reference sequence). V lost 5 bases and J lost 10; bases outside the gene matches: 10. The CDR3 loop is CASSRDRGESGKLFF. The CDR3 region has the DNA TGTGCCAGCAGTCGGGACAGGGGGGAGTCTGGAAAACTGTTTTTT.

The V gene is TRBV27, the J gene TRBJ1-1; 10 positions agree with TRBD1. Looked up from germline, CDR1 is MNHEY and CDR2 is SMNVEV (reference sequence). This CDR3 is built from 15 residues. The J segment lost 0 bases and the V segment lost 3 bases, leaving 1 base of the junction unmatched. CDR3: CASSLGTGVNTEAFF. The CDR3 DNA reads as TGTGCCAGCAGTTTGGGGACAGGGGTGAACACTGAAGCTTTCTTT.

J is TRBJ1-1 and V is TRBV4-1, with 9 bases matching TRBD1. Germline trimming cut 4 bases from V and 3 bases from J; bases unmatched to any gene: 6. The CDR3 spans 15 residues. Germline-derived CDR1 and CDR2 are MGHRA and YSYEKL. CDR3 sequence reads: CASSRYRDRDTEAFF. The CDR3 DNA sequence: TGCGCCAGCAGCCGGTACCGGGACAGGGACACTGAAGCTTTCTTT.

In this sample, this clone turned up a few times. The V and J genes are TRBV5-6 and TRBJ1-2; D gene unclear. The CDR3 runs 13 residues. With 2 bases removed from V and 4 bases from J, the gap between germline ends came to 9 bases. Germline CDR1 is SGHDT and CDR2 is YYEEEE. CDR3 region: CASSFWSGYGYTF. CDR3 nucleotides: TGTGCCAGCAGCTTCTGGTCCGGCTATGGCTACACCTTC.

The V and J genes are TRBV28 and TRBJ1-5; 8 nucleotides agree with TRBD1. V trimming: 5 bases; J trimming: 2 bases; junction bases outside the gene matches: 5. Germline V gene data show CDR1 as MDHEN and CDR2 as SYDVKM. This CDR3 has 15 amino acids. CDR3 sequence: CASSLNRGGNQPQHF. The DNA of the CDR3 is TGTGCCAGCAGTCTAAACAGGGGGGGCAATCAGCCCCAGCATTTT.

Written as DNA, the CDR3 is TGTGCCAGCAGCCAAGGGCAGACAGTCAGCCTGAATGAAAAACTGTTTTTT. Amino acid sequence: CASSQGQTVSLNEKLFF. The chain employs TRBV4-2 and TRBJ1-4, with D perhaps TRBD1 (5 bases). The CDR3 loop spans 17 amino acids. Germline CDR1 and CDR2: LGHNA and YNFKEQ. Trimming shortened V by 1 base and J by 5 bases, and 17 bases separated the two germline ends.

The chain has TRBV19 and TRBJ1-1; no definite D call. Looked up from germline, CDR1 is LNHDA and CDR2 is SQIVND (reference sequence). The CDR3 covers 13 residues. V gave up 5 bases and J gave up 5 bases, with 12 bases separating them. The DNA of the CDR3 is TGTGCCAGTAGTTTAAGCCTGTGGACTGAAGCTTTCTTT. It is translated as CASSLSLWTEAFF.

V usage is TRBV5-6 and J usage is TRBJ2-5; 9 bases map to TRBD1. From germline, CDR1 is SGHDT and CDR2 YYEEEE. Germline trimming cut 3 bases from V and 9 bases from J; bases unmatched to any gene: 9. The CDR3 runs 14 residues. For the CDR3, the DNA is TGTGCCAGCAGCTCCCGGGACAGGGAAAGGGCCCAGTACTTC. This encodes CASSSRDRERAQYF.

The J gene is TRBJ1-1, the V gene TRBV5-1, with TRBD1 as a possible D gene (6 bases). Germline-derived CDR1 and CDR2 are SGHRS and YFSETQ. Trimming removed 5 bases at V and 2 bases at J, with 10 bases between. The CDR3 is made up of 13 amino acids. This CDR3 is CASRQGTNTEAFF. The CDR3 nucleotides read TGCGCCAGCAGGCAGGGGACCAACACTGAAGCTTTCTTT. Full variable domain (remainder filled in from reference TRBV5-1 and TRBJ1-1): KAGVTQTPRYLIKTRGQQVTLSCSPISGHRSVSWYQQTPGQGLQFLFEYFSETQRNKGNFPGRFSGRQFSNSRSEMNVSTLELGDSALYLCASRQGTNTEAFFGQGTRLTVV.

The chain joins TRBV4-2 to TRBJ2-7; D is perhaps TRBD1 (6 bases). The CDR3 extends over 15 amino acids. Germline V gene sequence: CDR1 LGHNA, CDR2 YNFKEQ. The V gene lost 2 bases and the J gene lost 2 bases, with 13 bases spanning the gap. CDR3: CASSQSKTGTYEQYF. CDR3 nucleotide sequence: TGTGCCAGCAGCCAAAGCAAGACAGGCACCTACGAGCAGTACTTC.

The chain recombines TRBV2 with TRBJ2-1; 16 bases match TRBD2. The ends lost 6 bases at V and 7 bases at J; junction bases unmatched: 15. The CDR3 contains 19 residues. CDR1 and CDR2 from the germline V gene are SNHLY and FYNNEI. CDR3 amino acids: CASRPGTSGGAGSRNEQFF. CDR3 in DNA: TGTGCCAGCAGGCCCGGGACTAGCGGGGGGGCTGGGTCCCGGAATGAGCAGTTCTTC.

The rearrangement joins TRBV2 to TRBJ2-1, with D uncertain. Germline values: CDR1 SNHLY, CDR2 FYNNEI. This CDR3 comprises 15 residues. V dropped 3 bases and J dropped 7 bases, with 16 bases sitting between them. The CDR3 protein is CASSETRLYGNEQFF. The CDR3 DNA follows: TGTGCCAGCAGTGAGACGAGGCTATATGGAAATGAGCAGTTCTTC.

CDR3 nucleotide sequence: TGTGCCAGCAGGACATTACAGGGAACGAATGAGCAGTTCTTC. Translation: CASRTLQGTNEQFF. The chain combines TRBV2 with TRBJ2-1, with a tentative D call TRBD1 (6 bases). Germline assignment: CDR1 SNHLY and CDR2 FYNNEI. The CDR3 is 14 amino acids. V dropped 6 bases and J dropped 7 bases, with 16 bases sitting between them. Looking up the rest from reference TRBV2 and TRBJ2-1 gives the full variable domain: EPEVTQTPSHQVTQMGQEVILRCVPISNHLYFYWYRQILGQKVEFLVSFYNNEISEKSEIFDDQFSVERPDGSNFTLKIRSTKLEDSAMYFCASRTLQGTNEQFFGPGTRLTVL.

The chain combines TRBV20-1 with TRBJ2-7; D uncertain. Deletions cut 5 bases from V and 6 bases from J, with 11 bases between. The CDR3 totals 11 residues. Germline-derived CDR1 and CDR2 are DFQATT and SNEGSKA (reference sequence). The CDR3 DNA is TGCAGTGCTCCCTCCTGGGCCGAGCAGTACTTC. As protein: CSAPSWAEQYF.

The rearrangement joins TRBV5-8 to TRBJ1-1; weak D call: TRBD1 (5 bases). The CDR3 sequence is 14 residues long. Germline CDR1 is SGHTS and CDR2 is YDEGEE. V lost 0 bases and J 5 bases, leaving 11 bases between the germline ends. The CDR3 here is CASSLVQGGTEAFF. The CDR3 nucleotides are TGTGCCAGCAGCTTGGTGCAGGGTGGAACTGAAGCTTTCTTT.

The rearrangement joins TRBV11-2 to TRBJ1-4; 7 positions match TRBD1. V was pared by 6 bases and J by 0 bases, with 7 bases of the junction left unmatched. CDR1 and CDR2 (germline): SGHAT, FQNNGV. The CDR3 has 16 residues. CDR3 loop: CASRLTGIATNEKLFF. CDR3 DNA: TGTGCCAGCAGATTGACAGGGATTGCAACTAATGAAAAACTGTTTTTT.

V usage is TRBV5-1 and J usage is TRBJ2-2; D ambiguous. Germline V gives CDR1 SGHRS, CDR2 YFSETQ. The CDR3 covers 16 residues. V gave up 4 bases and J gave up 5 bases, with 18 bases separating them. CDR3 region: CASSLDTNLMTGELFF. The DNA of the CDR3 is TGCGCCAGCAGCCTTGACACCAACCTTATGACCGGGGAGCTGTTTTTT.

V gene TRBV2 combines with J gene TRBJ1-4; 7 bases are a match to TRBD1. J gave up 0 bases and V 6 bases, and 1 base lay outside the gene matches. CDR3 length: 14 residues. CDR1 is SNHLY, CDR2 FYNNEI, per germline. The CDR3 region is CASSGTATNEKLFF. The CDR3 nucleotides read TGTGCCAGCAGCGGGACAGCAACTAATGAAAAACTGTTTTTT. The variable domain in full, with the rest retrieved from reference TRBV2 and TRBJ1-4, is EPEVTQTPSHQVTQMGQEVILRCVPISNHLYFYWYRQILGQKVEFLVSFYNNEISEKSEIFDDQFSVERPDGSNFTLKIRSTKLEDSAMYFCASSGTATNEKLFFGSGTQLSVL.

The chain has TRBV6-5 and TRBJ1-3; maybe TRBD1 (6 bases). CDR3 length: 14 residues. The V end was cut by 4 bases, the J end by 7 bases, with 14 bases between. CDR1 is MNHEY, CDR2 SVGAGI, per germline. CDR3 region: CASSSTGKRNTIYF. The CDR3 DNA reads TGTGCCAGCAGTTCTACAGGGAAGCGCAACACCATATATTTT.

V usage is TRBV5-4 and J usage is TRBJ2-1, with D uncertain. Germline V gives CDR1 SGHNT, CDR2 YYREEE (reference sequence). The CDR3 spans 12 residues. V lost 4 bases to trimming and J lost 9 bases, with 11 bases between them. CDR3 loop: CASSPPYGEQFF. The CDR3 bases are TGTGCCAGCAGCCCGCCCTATGGTGAGCAGTTCTTC.

The chain joins TRBV2 to TRBJ1-6; 9 nucleotides match TRBD1. CDR1 and CDR2 (germline): SNHLY, FYNNEI. The V gene end was trimmed by 2 bases and the J gene end by 11 bases; junction bases not matched to a gene: 7. The CDR3 is 15 residues long. CDR3 nucleotide sequence: TGTGCCAGCAGTGAACTGGACAGGGGAATTACACCCCTCCACTTT. Translation: CASSELDRGITPLHF. Based on the CDR3 plus reference TRBV2 and TRBJ1-6, the full variable domain is EPEVTQTPSHQVTQMGQEVILRCVPISNHLYFYWYRQILGQKVEFLVSFYNNEISEKSEIFDDQFSVERPDGSNFTLKIRSTKLEDSAMYFCASSELDRGITPLHFGNGTRLTVT.

This rearrangement joins TRBV5-4 to TRBJ2-5; no definite D call. With the DNA end fitting TRBJ2-7 better, the J assignment may be wrong. Looked up from germline, CDR1 is SGHNT and CDR2 is YYREEE (reference sequence). The CDR3 length is 11 residues. CDR3 DNA: TGTGCCAGCACCTTCCCCAACGAGCAGTACTTC. Amino acid sequence: CASTFPNEQYF.

The chain carries TRBV7-9 and TRBJ1-2, with D unresolved. The CDR3 contains 15 residues. The germline V gene encodes CDR1 SEHNR and CDR2 FQNEAQ (reference sequence). V dropped 3 bases and J dropped 1 base, with 12 bases sitting between them. The CDR3 DNA sequence: TGTGCCAGCAGCTTTGGAACAGAATTTAACTATGGCTACACCTTC. Amino acid sequence: CASSFGTEFNYGYTF.

The chain is built from TRBV7-9 and TRBJ2-1; a possible D gene is TRBD2 (6 bases). The CDR3 runs to 16 residues. Germline V gives CDR1 SEHNR, CDR2 FQNEAQ (reference sequence). Between the trimmed V and J ends, which lost 2 bases and 4 bases, there was a span of 15 bases. The CDR3 loop is CASSLTGLAPYNEQFF. The CDR3 region has the DNA TGTGCCAGCAGCTTAACTGGGCTAGCGCCTTACAATGAGCAGTTCTTC.

The J gene is TRBJ1-1, the V gene TRBV21-1; the table's D gene call, TRBD1, was not cross checked with the DNA. TRBV21-1 represents a pseudogene. This CDR3 has 11 amino acids. CDR3 protein: CASSKVGEAFF. As DNA, the CDR3 is TGTGCCAGCAGCAAAGTGGGCGAAGCTTTCTTT.

The chain carries TRBV28 and TRBJ1-2; D gene unclear. This CDR3 spans 12 amino acids. V lost 2 bases and J lost 4, with 5 bases in between. Germline lookup yields CDR1 MDHEN and CDR2 SYDVKM. The CDR3 loop is CASSLNIYGYTF. In DNA form, the CDR3 reads TGTGCCAGCAGTTTAAACATCTATGGCTACACCTTC.

This sequence joins TRBV19 and TRBJ2-4; D uncertain. V dropped 1 base and J dropped 0 bases, with 13 bases sitting between them. Per germline, CDR1 LNHDA and CDR2 SQIVND (reference sequence). This CDR3 contains 17 residues. The CDR3: CASSIALLSLAKNIQYF. CDR3 DNA sequence: TGTGCCAGTAGTATAGCCCTTCTTAGCCTAGCCAAAAACATTCAGTACTTC.

This chain uses TRBV7-9 with TRBJ2-7; D gene ambiguous. The germline CDR1 and CDR2 sequences are SEHNR and FQNEAQ (reference sequence). This CDR3 is built from 14 residues. V gave up 0 bases and J gave up 2 bases, with 8 bases separating them. CDR3 in amino acids: CASSLAAIAYEQYF. The CDR3 DNA reads as TGTGCCAGCAGCTTAGCCGCTATAGCCTACGAGCAGTACTTC.

This rearrangement joins TRBV7-4 to TRBJ1-3, with 7 bases lining up with TRBD1. Germline trimming cut 2 bases from V and 4 bases from J; bases unmatched to any gene: 5. The CDR3 loop spans 15 amino acids. The V gene's germline CDR1 is SGHVT and CDR2 SQSDAQ. CDR3 nucleotides: TGTGCCAGCAGCTTACTGACAGGGATCGGAAACACCATATATTTT. It is translated as CASSLLTGIGNTIYF. Looking up the rest from reference TRBV7-4 and TRBJ1-3 gives the full variable domain: GAGVSQSPRYKVAKRGRDVALRCDSISGHVTLYWYRQTLGQGSEVLTYSQSDAQRDKSGRPSGRFSAERPERSVSTLKIQRTEQGDSAVYLCASSLLTGIGNTIYFGEGSWLTVV.